This T cell receptor (beta chain) emerged from a study of TIL therapy for anti-PD-1-resistant metastatic lung cancer. Time point given: pre-treatment sample, taken before nivolumab and TIL therapy. Most excised metastases sampled were pleural nodules or supraclavicular lymph nodes. Germline values: CDR1 SGHTA, CDR2 FQGNSA. The CDR3 runs 16 residues. V lost 3 bases and J lost 4; bases outside the gene matches: 9. The libraries were made with immunoSEQ v3. Survey-level samples got approximately 1.8 million read pairs; deep-level samples got roughly 5-6.5 million. Libraries were prepared by immunoSEQ multiplex PCR; TCRdb keeps only in-frame clonotypes and omits some of them. The data show some 90,000 clones, around 71% seen once.

The sample consisted of tumor tissue, taken at baseline. J is TRBJ2-3 and V is TRBV7-2; TRBD2 aligns across 8 bases. This receptor was obtained from a person aged 25-85 years with non-small cell lung cancer. The CDR3 DNA is TGTGCCAGCAGCTTGACTAGCGTCAAAGGGGCAGATACGCAGTATTTT. It translates to CASSLTSVKGADTQYF. The whole variable domain, filled in from reference TRBV7-2 and TRBJ2-3, reads GAGVSQSPSNKVTEKGKDVELRCDPISGHTALYWYRQSLGQGLEFLIYFQGNSAPDKSGLPSDRFSAERTGGSVSTLTIQRTQQEDSAVYLCASSLTSVKGADTQYFGPGTRLTVL.